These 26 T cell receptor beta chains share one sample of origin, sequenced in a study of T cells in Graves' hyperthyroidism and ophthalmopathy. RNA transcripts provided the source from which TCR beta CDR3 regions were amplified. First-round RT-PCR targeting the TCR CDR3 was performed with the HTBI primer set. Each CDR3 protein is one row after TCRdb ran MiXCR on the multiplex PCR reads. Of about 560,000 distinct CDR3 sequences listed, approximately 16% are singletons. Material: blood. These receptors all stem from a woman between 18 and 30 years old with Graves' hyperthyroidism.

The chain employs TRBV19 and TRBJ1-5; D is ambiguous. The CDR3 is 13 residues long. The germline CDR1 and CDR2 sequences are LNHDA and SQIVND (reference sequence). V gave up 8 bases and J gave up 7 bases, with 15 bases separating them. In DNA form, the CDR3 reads TGTGCCAGTCAGACACGGTCGGGGCAGCCCCAGCATTTT. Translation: CASQTRSGQPQHF.

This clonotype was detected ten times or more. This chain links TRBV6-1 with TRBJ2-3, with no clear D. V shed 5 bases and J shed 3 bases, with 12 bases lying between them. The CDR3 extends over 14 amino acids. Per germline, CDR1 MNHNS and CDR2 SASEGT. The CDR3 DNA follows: TGTGCCAGCAGTCCCCGGGCGAGGACAGATACGCAGTATTTT. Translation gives CASSPRARTDTQYF.

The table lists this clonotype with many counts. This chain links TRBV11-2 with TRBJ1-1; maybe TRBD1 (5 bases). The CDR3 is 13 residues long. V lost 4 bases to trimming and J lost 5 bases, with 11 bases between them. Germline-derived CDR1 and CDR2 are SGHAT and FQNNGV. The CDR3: CASSSLRTTEAFF. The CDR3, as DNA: TGTGCCAGCAGCTCCCTCCGGACAACTGAAGCTTTCTTT.

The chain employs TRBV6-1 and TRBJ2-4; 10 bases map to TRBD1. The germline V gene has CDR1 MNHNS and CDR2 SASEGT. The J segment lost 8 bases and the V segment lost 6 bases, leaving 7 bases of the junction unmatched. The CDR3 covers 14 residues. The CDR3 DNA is TGTGCCAGCAGCAGCCCGGGACAGGGGTACATTCAGTACTTC. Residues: CASSSPGQGYIQYF.

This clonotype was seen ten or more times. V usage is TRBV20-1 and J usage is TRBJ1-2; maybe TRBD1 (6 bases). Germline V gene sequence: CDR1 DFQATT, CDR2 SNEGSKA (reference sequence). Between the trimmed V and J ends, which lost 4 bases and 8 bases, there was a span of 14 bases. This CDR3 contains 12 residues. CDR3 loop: CSAMNRASGYTF. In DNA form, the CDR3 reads TGCAGTGCTATGAACAGGGCCAGCGGCTACACCTTC.

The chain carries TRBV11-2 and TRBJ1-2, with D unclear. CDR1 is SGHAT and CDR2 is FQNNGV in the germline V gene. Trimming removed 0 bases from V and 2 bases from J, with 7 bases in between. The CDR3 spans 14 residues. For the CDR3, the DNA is TGTGCCAGCAGCTTAGACAACGTGAACTATGGCTACACCTTC. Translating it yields CASSLDNVNYGYTF. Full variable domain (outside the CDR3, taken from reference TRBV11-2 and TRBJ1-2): EAGVAQSPRYKIIEKRQSVAFWCNPISGHATLYWYQQILGQGPKLLIQFQNNGVVDDSQLPKDRFSAERLKGVDSTLKIQPAKLEDSAVYLCASSLDNVNYGYTFGSGTRLTVV.

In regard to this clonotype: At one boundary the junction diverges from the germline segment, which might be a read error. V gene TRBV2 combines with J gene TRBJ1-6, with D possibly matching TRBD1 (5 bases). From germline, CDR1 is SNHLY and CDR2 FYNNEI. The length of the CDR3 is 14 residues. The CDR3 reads CASSTGPGSSPPHF. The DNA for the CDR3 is TGTGCCAGCAGCACGGGGCCAGGGAGTTCACCCCCCCACTTT.

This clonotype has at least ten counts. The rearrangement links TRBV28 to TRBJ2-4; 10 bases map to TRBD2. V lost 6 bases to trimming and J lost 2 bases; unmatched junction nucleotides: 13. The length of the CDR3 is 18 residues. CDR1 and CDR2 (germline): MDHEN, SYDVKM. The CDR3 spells CASRAFLAGVWPKNIQYF. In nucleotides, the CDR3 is TGTGCCAGCAGGGCTTTCCTAGCGGGAGTTTGGCCCAAAAACATTCAGTACTTC.

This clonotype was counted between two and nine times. The CDR3 bases are TGTGCCAGCAGTTTCGGACAGGGGGTCGGAAACACCATATATTTT. It specifies CASSFGQGVGNTIYF. J is TRBJ1-3 and V is TRBV12-3 or TRBV12-4, with 10 bases aligning to TRBD1. This CDR3 has 15 amino acids. With V trimmed by 3 bases and J by 4 bases, 3 bases remained unmatched.

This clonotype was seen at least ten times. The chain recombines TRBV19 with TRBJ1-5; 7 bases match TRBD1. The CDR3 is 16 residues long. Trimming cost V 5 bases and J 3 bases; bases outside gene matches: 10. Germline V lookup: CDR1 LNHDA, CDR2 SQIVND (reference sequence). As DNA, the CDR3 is TGTGCCAGTAGTCAGCTCCGGACAGGCAACAATCAGCCCCAGCATTTT. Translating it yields CASSQLRTGNNQPQHF.

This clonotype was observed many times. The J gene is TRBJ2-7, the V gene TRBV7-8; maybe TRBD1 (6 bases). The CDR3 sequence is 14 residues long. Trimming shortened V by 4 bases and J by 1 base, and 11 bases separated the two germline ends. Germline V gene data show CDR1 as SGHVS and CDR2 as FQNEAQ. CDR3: CASSSTGHSYEQYF. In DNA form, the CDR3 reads TGTGCCAGCAGCTCGACAGGTCATTCCTACGAGCAGTACTTC.

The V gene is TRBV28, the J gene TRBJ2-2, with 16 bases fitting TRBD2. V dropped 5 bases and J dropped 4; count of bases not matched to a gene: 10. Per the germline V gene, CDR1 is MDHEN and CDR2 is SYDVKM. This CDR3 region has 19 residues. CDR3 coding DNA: TGTGCCAGCAGTACTCCGGGACTAGCGGGAGGGCTACTCACCGGGGAGCTGTTTTTT. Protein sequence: CASSTPGLAGGLLTGELFF.

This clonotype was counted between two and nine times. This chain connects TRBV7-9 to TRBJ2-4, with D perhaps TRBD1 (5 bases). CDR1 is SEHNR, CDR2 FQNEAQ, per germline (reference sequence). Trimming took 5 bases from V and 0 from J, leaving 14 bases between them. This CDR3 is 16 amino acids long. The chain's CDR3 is CASSTDTDRAKNIQYF. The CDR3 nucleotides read TGTGCCAGCAGCACTGACACCGACAGAGCCAAAAACATTCAGTACTTC.

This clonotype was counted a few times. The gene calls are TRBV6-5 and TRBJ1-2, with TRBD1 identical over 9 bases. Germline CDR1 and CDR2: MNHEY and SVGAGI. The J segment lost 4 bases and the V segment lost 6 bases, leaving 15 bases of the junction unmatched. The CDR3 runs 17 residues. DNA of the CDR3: TGTGCCAGCAGGTTCCTCGTCCCGGGACAGGGCCTCTATGGCTACACCTTC. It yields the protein CASRFLVPGQGLYGYTF.

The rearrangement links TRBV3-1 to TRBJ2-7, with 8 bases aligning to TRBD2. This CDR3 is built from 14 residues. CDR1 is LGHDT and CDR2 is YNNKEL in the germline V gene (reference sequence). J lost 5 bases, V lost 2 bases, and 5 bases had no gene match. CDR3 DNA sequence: TGTGCCAGCAGCCAAACGGGAGGGAGCCACGAGCAGTACTTC. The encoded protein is CASSQTGGSHEQYF.

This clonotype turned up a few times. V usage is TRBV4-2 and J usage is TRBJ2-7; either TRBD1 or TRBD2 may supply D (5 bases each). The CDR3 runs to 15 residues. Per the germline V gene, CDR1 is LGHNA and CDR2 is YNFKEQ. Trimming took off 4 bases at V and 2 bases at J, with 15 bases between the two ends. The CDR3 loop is CASSLDHGTPYEQYF. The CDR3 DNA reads TGTGCCAGCAGCCTGGATCACGGGACCCCCTACGAGCAGTACTTC.

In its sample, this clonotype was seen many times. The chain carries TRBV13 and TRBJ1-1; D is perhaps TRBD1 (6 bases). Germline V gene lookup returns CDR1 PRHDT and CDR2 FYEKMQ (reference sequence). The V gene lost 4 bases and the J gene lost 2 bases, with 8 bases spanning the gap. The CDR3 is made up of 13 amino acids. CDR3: CASSSDRNTEAFF. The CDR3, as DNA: TGTGCCAGCAGCTCGGACAGAAACACTGAAGCTTTCTTT.

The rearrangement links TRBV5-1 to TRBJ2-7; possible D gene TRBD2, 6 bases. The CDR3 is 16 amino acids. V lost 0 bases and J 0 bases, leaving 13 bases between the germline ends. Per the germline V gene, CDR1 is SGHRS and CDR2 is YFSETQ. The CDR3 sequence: CASSLVAGRRSYEQYF. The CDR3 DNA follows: TGCGCCAGCAGCTTGGTTGCGGGGCGACGCTCCTACGAGCAGTACTTC.

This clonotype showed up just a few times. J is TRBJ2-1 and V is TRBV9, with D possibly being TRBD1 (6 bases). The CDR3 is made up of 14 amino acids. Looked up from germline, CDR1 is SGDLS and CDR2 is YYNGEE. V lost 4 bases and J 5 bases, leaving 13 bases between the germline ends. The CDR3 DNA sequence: TGTGCCAGCAGCCCCCATACAGGGAACAATGAGCAGTTCTTC. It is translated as CASSPHTGNNEQFF.

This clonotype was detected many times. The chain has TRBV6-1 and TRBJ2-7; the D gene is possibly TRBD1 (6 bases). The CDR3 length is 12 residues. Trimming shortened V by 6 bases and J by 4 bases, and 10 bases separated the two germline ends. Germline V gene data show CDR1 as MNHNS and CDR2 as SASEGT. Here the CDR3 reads CASSERGYEQYF. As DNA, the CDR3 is TGTGCCAGCAGCGAGAGGGGGTACGAGCAGTACTTC.

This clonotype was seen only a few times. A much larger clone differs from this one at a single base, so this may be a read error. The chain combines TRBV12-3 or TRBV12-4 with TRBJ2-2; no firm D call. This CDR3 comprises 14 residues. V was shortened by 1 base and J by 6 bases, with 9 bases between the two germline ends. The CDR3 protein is CASSLEGVPGELFF. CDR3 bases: TGTGCCAGCAGTTTAGAAGGTGTTCCCGGGGAGCTGTTTTTT.

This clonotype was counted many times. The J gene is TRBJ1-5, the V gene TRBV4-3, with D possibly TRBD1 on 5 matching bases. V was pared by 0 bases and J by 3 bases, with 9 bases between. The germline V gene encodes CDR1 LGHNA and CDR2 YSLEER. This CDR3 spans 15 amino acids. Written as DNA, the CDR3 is TGCGCCAGCAGCCAAGATGACAGAGCCAATCAGCCCCAGCATTTT. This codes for CASSQDDRANQPQHF.

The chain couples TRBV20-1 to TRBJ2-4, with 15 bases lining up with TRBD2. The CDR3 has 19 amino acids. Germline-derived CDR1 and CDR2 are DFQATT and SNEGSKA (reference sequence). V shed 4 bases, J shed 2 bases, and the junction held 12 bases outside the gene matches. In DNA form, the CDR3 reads TGCAGTGCTACGGACTCTGGACTAGCGGGGGGGGGGCCCAAAAACATTCAGTACTTC. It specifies CSATDSGLAGGGPKNIQYF.

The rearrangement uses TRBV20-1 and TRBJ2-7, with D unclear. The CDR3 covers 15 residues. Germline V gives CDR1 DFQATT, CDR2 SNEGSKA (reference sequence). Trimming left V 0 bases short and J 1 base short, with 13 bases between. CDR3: CSARDVVIGSYEQYF. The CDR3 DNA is TGCAGTGCTAGAGATGTTGTTATCGGGTCCTACGAGCAGTACTTC.

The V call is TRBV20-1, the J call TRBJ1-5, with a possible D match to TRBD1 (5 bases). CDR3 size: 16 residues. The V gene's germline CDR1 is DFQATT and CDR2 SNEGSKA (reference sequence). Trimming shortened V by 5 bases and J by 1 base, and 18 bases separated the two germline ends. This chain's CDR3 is CSALPPGPKSNQPQHF. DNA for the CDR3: TGCAGTGCTTTACCCCCGGGACCGAAGAGCAATCAGCCCCAGCATTTT.

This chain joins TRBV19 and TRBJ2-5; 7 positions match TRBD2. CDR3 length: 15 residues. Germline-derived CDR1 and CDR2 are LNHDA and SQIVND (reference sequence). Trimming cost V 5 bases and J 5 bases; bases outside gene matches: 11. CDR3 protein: CASSLQRGLRETQYF. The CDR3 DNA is TGTGCCAGTAGTCTCCAGCGGGGATTGAGGGAGACCCAGTACTTC.